A selection of T cell receptor beta chains follows, all from one sample in a study of blood T cell repertoires in COVID-19. Only in-frame clones appear in the TCRdb table, and some are missing; sequencing was by immunoSEQ multiplex PCR. Here the sample spans about 160,000 clones, roughly 90% being singletons. What was sequenced was PBMCs or T cells enriched from blood (not recorded which). Every receptor here comes from a woman in her forties or fifties who had recovered from COVID-19. Both conserved end residues are part of each CDR3. The D gene is left open where the match is weak. Size tells how often a clone was seen (once, few, many) or the class of an expanded clone, and some rows leave it out.

J gene,D gene,V gene,clone size,CDR3 DNA,CDR3 protein
TRBJ2-7,TRBD1,TRBV24-1,NA,TGTGCCACCAGTGATTCCGGGACAGGGTCTTACGAGCAGTACTTC,CATSDSGTGSYEQYF
TRBJ1-5,TRBD1,TRBV15,NA,TGTGCCACCAGCAGAGGACAGGGGAATCAGCCCCAGCATTTT,CATSRGQGNQPQHF
TRBJ2-5,TRBD2,TRBV9,NA,TGTGCCAGCAGCGTAGATGAGAGCGGGGGGGTACTAGAGACCCAGTACTTC,CASSVDESGGVLETQYF
TRBJ1-3,TRBD1,TRBV7-6,NA,TGTGCCAGCAGCATAAACAGGGGTTCCTCTGGAAACACCATATATTTT,CASSINRGSSGNTIYF
TRBJ1-1,TRBD1,TRBV10-3,NA,TGTGCCATCACCCCGGGACAGATTAACACTGAAGCTTTCTTT,CAITPGQINTEAFF
TRBJ1-1,NA,TRBV11-3,NA,TGTGCCAGCAGCGGCTGGGGCTACACTGAAGCTTTCTTT,CASSGWGYTEAFF
TRBJ1-5,TRBD1,TRBV7-6,NA,TGTGCCAGCAGCCGGGACAGGGGGCGTCCCCAGCATTTT,CASSRDRGRPQHF
TRBJ1-1,TRBD1,TRBV27,once,TGTGCCAGCAGTCCTACTCAGGGGGCAGGGGAAGCTTTCTTT,CASSPTQGAGEAFF
TRBJ1-1,NA,TRBV20-1,few,TGCAGTGCTAGTGGTCAGGCCCGTGAAGCTTTCTTT,CSASGQAREAFF
TRBJ2-1,TRBD2,TRBV5-4,NA,TGTGCCAGCAGCCGTCGAACTAGCGTAAACTCCTACAATGAGCAGTTCTTC,CASSRRTSVNSYNEQFF
TRBJ1-2,TRBD1,TRBV18,NA,TGTGCCAGCTCACCACAAGCGACGGGACAGGGTAGTGTCTACACCTTC,CASSPQATGQGSVYTF
TRBJ1-1,TRBD1,TRBV19,NA,TGTGCCAGTAGTTACCGGACAGGGGCGGGCACTGAAGCTTTCTTT,CASSYRTGAGTEAFF
TRBJ1-1,TRBD1,TRBV27,NA,TGTGCCAGCAGTCGGGGACAGATCGCTGAAGCTTTCTTT,CASSRGQIAEAFF
TRBJ2-7,NA,TRBV18,NA,TGTGCCAGCTCAACAGCCGGGACACCCCTAAACGAGCAGTACTTC,CASSTAGTPLNEQYF
TRBJ1-6,TRBD1,TRBV19,NA,TGTGCCAGTAGTCCCCAGACAGGGCGTAATTCACCCCTCCACTTT,CASSPQTGRNSPLHF
TRBJ1-5,NA,TRBV6-5,NA,TGTGCCAGCAGTTACGAAAGGGAGGGAGGGCCCCAGCATTTT,CASSYEREGGPQHF
TRBJ1-5,NA,TRBV3-1/TRBV3-2,NA,TGTGCCAGCAGCCAAGGCGACAGCCAGCCCCAGCATTTT,CASSQGDSQPQHF
TRBJ2-6,NA,TRBV19,few,TGTGCCAGTAGTATAGAAGGGGGATCTGGGGCCAACGTCCTGACTTTC,CASSIEGGSGANVLTF
TRBJ1-2,NA,TRBV19,NA,TGTGCCAGTAGTATAGGTCCGGGGGAGGCTGGCTACACCTTC,CASSIGPGEAGYTF
TRBJ2-5,NA,TRBV3-1/TRBV3-2,NA,TGTGCCAGCAGCCGTCGCGGGATCGAGGAGACCCAGTACTTC,CASSRRGIEETQYF
TRBJ1-2,NA,TRBV10-3,NA,TGTGCCATCAGAGGGGGACCCGAGACCGTTAACTATGGCTACACCTTC,CAIRGGPETVNYGYTF
TRBJ1-4,NA,TRBV7-2,NA,TGTGCCAGCAGCTTAGTCCGGGTGGAGCGAGAAAAACTGTTTTTT,CASSLVRVEREKLFF
TRBJ1-1,NA,TRBV27,NA,TGTGCCAGCAGTTTTCACAGGGAACTCGGTGAAGCTTTCTTT,CASSFHRELGEAFF
TRBJ1-2,TRBD1,TRBV11-2,NA,TGTGCCAGCAGCCCCCGGGACAGGGACCATGGCTACACCTTC,CASSPRDRDHGYTF
TRBJ2-7,TRBD1,TRBV6-5,NA,TGTGCCAGCAGTTCAACAGGGGGGTCCTACGAGCAGTACTTC,CASSSTGGSYEQYF
TRBJ1-4,NA,TRBV15,NA,TGTGCCACCAGCAGTATTTCAACTAATGAAAAACTGTTTTTT,CATSSISTNEKLFF
TRBJ2-2,NA,TRBV6-5,NA,TGTGCCAGCAGTTACTATCACTCCCGGGCCGGGGAGCTGTTTTTT,CASSYYHSRAGELFF
TRBJ1-1,NA,TRBV3-1/TRBV3-2,NA,TGTGCCAGCAGCTCTTACGGAGGGACGAACACTGAAGCTTTCTTT,CASSSYGGTNTEAFF
TRBJ2-3,TRBD2,TRBV5-6,NA,TGTGCCAGCAGCTTGCTTAGCGGGGGGGTCACAGATACGCAGTATTTT,CASSLLSGGVTDTQYF